This T cell receptor (beta chain) was captured by sequencing in a study of tumor and adjacent non-tumor tissue in lung cancer. Study information: Samples averaged roughly 4.2 million productive TCRbeta reads each.

A modified ARM-PCR protocol with three rounds of nested PCR amplified TCRbeta. TCRdb used MiXCR to reprocess the multiplex PCR reads, holding one entry per CDR3 protein. The table has about 200,000 distinct CDR3 sequences, 70% to 75% seen once. A remark on this clonotype: Its target is unknown. A junction end diverges from the germline sequence, so it may reflect a read error.

Findings and caveats of the study: Compared with tumor, normal lung showed significantly lower TCR diversity.

This sample's RNA came from whole unsorted tissue. The CDR3 has 15 residues. Germline lookup yields CDR1 SGHRS and CDR2 YFSETQ. This TCR was recovered from a man in his 60s with non-small cell lung cancer. The rearrangement uses TRBV5-1 and TRBJ2-1; 11 nucleotides match TRBD2. Sequencing was done on a sample of lung tumor tissue. The chain's CDR3 is CTSGTGTSGHNEQFF. Written as DNA, the CDR3 is TGCACCAGCGGCACCGGGACTAGCGGACACAATGAGCAGTTCTTC.